The rows below give T cell receptor beta chains drawn from one sample of a study of shared clonotypes between healthy human individuals. The method was immunoSEQ multiplex PCR; TCRdb's version includes in-frame clones alone and lacks a portion of them. The data hold around 1,100,000 clones, with around three quarters observed a single time. Sequencing was carried out using memory CD4+ T cells from PBMCs. The receptors originated from a young man in good health. Some clones in this sample may be carry-over from other donors' samples. The CDR3 runs from the conserved cysteine through the conserved F or W. Each record gives: D gene, J gene, clone size, V gene, CDR3 protein, CDR3 DNA. A D gene is named only where the DNA matches it firmly. Rows give clone size only sometimes, using once, few, many, or a class for an expanded clone.

d_call: -; j_call: TRBJ2-7; clone_size: few; v_call: TRBV5-1; cdr3_aa: CASRAETYEQYF; cdr3_nt: TGCGCCAGCAGGGCAGAGACCTACGAGCAGTACTTC
d_call: TRBD1; j_call: TRBJ2-5; clone_size: -; v_call: TRBV5-1; cdr3_aa: CASSLIPGQGGRPGETQYF; cdr3_nt: TGCGCCAGCAGCCTAATCCCGGGACAGGGCGGCCGTCCAGGGGAGACCCAGTACTTC
d_call: TRBD2; j_call: TRBJ2-1; clone_size: -; v_call: TRBV11-2; cdr3_aa: CASRTAGGHFNEQFF; cdr3_nt: TGTGCCAGCAGAACAGCGGGAGGCCATTTCAATGAGCAGTTCTTC
d_call: -; j_call: TRBJ2-7; clone_size: -; v_call: TRBV4-2; cdr3_aa: CASSQEGGTSTGYEQYF; cdr3_nt: TGTGCCAGCAGCCAAGAAGGCGGGACCAGTACGGGCTACGAGCAGTACTTC
d_call: -; j_call: TRBJ2-1; clone_size: -; v_call: TRBV2; cdr3_aa: CASRARWDPTYNEQFF; cdr3_nt: TGTGCCAGTCGGGCCCGCTGGGACCCTACCTACAATGAGCAGTTCTTC
d_call: TRBD1; j_call: TRBJ2-5; clone_size: -; v_call: TRBV7-2; cdr3_aa: CASSPFQGAGETQYF; cdr3_nt: TGTGCCAGCAGCCCTTTCCAGGGGGCGGGAGAGACCCAGTACTTC
d_call: TRBD1; j_call: TRBJ1-5; clone_size: -; v_call: TRBV5-8; cdr3_aa: CASSLQGYSNQPQHF; cdr3_nt: TGTGCCAGCAGCTTACAGGGGTATAGCAATCAGCCCCAGCATTTT
d_call: -; j_call: TRBJ2-1; clone_size: few; v_call: TRBV2; cdr3_aa: CASMLALYNEQFF; cdr3_nt: TGTGCCAGCATGTTAGCCCTCTACAATGAGCAGTTCTTC
d_call: TRBD2; j_call: TRBJ2-1; clone_size: -; v_call: TRBV9; cdr3_aa: CASSPGLVVGEQFF; cdr3_nt: TGTGCCAGCAGCCCGGGACTAGTCGTTGGTGAGCAGTTCTTC
d_call: -; j_call: TRBJ1-2; clone_size: -; v_call: TRBV6-1; cdr3_aa: CASRANYGYTF; cdr3_nt: TGTGCCAGCAGAGCTAACTATGGCTACACCTTC
d_call: TRBD1; j_call: TRBJ2-7; clone_size: -; v_call: TRBV5-4; cdr3_aa: CASSSFPQGKYYEQYF; cdr3_nt: TGTGCCAGCAGCTCATTTCCACAGGGGAAGTACTACGAGCAGTACTTC
d_call: TRBD1; j_call: TRBJ1-4; clone_size: few; v_call: TRBV30; cdr3_aa: CAWSVGTGDEKLFF; cdr3_nt: TGTGCCTGGAGTGTAGGGACAGGGGATGAAAAACTGTTTTTT
d_call: -; j_call: TRBJ2-6; clone_size: -; v_call: TRBV6-4; cdr3_aa: CASSEISGANVLTF; cdr3_nt: TGTGCCAGCAGTGAGATTTCTGGGGCCAACGTCCTGACTTTC
d_call: -; j_call: TRBJ2-2; clone_size: -; v_call: TRBV30; cdr3_aa: CAWSANGELFF; cdr3_nt: TGTGCCTGGAGCGCCAACGGGGAGCTGTTTTTT
d_call: -; j_call: TRBJ2-7; clone_size: -; v_call: TRBV4-1; cdr3_aa: CASSPVGGTYEQYF; cdr3_nt: TGCGCCAGCAGCCCGGTCGGCGGGACCTACGAGCAGTACTTC
d_call: TRBD2; j_call: TRBJ2-7; clone_size: -; v_call: TRBV28; cdr3_aa: CASSDLAGGREQYF; cdr3_nt: TGTGCCAGCAGTGATCTAGCGGGAGGGAGGGAGCAGTACTTC
d_call: -; j_call: TRBJ2-3; clone_size: -; v_call: TRBV28; cdr3_aa: CASSLPARDTQYF; cdr3_nt: TGTGCCAGCAGTTTACCCGCCAGGGATACGCAGTATTTT
d_call: TRBD2; j_call: TRBJ2-1; clone_size: once; v_call: TRBV6-1; cdr3_aa: CASRSGLAGDPEQFF; cdr3_nt: TGTGCCAGCAGGAGCGGACTAGCGGGAGACCCTGAGCAGTTCTTC
d_call: -; j_call: TRBJ1-1; clone_size: -; v_call: TRBV28; cdr3_aa: CASSLELDRPSEAFF; cdr3_nt: TGTGCCAGCAGTTTAGAGTTAGACAGGCCCTCTGAAGCTTTCTTT
d_call: -; j_call: TRBJ1-4; clone_size: -; v_call: TRBV30; cdr3_aa: CAWSVSGGKLFF; cdr3_nt: TGTGCCTGGAGTGTGAGTGGGGGAAAACTGTTTTTT
d_call: -; j_call: TRBJ1-3; clone_size: -; v_call: TRBV10-3; cdr3_aa: CAISESWGLGNTIYF; cdr3_nt: TGTGCCATCAGTGAGTCTTGGGGATTGGGAAACACCATATATTTT
d_call: TRBD1; j_call: TRBJ1-2; clone_size: once; v_call: TRBV6-5; cdr3_aa: CARDRDGFNYGYTF; cdr3_nt: TGTGCCAGAGACAGGGACGGATTTAACTATGGCTACACCTTC
d_call: -; j_call: TRBJ1-3; clone_size: -; v_call: TRBV19; cdr3_aa: CASSSVGSGNTIYF; cdr3_nt: TGTGCCAGTAGTTCCGTCGGGTCTGGAAACACCATATATTTT